This T cell receptor (beta chain) emerged from a study of T cells in Graves' hyperthyroidism and ophthalmopathy (dated by TCRdb to the late 2010s). Background on the whole study: Peripheral blood samples were taken at the time of initial diagnosis, prior to any treatment. TCR V-J signatures able to tell the groups apart were searched for in a discovery cohort of 95 to 100 patients, of whom around 42 had Graves' ophthalmopathy and 57 had stable Graves' hyperthyroidism. Once sampling was done, hyperthyroidism patients were given methimazole at a starting dose of 30 mg daily, whereas ophthalmopathy patients were given high-dose intravenous methylprednisolone. The study also compared thyroid tissue and blood T-cell repertoires from 6 or 7 Graves' hyperthyroidism patients. An independent validation cohort of around 19 hyperthyroidism patients and 17 patients who later progressed to ophthalmopathy tested prospective prediction of ophthalmopathy. The paper reports TCR Vbeta CDR3 sequencing of more than 120 peripheral blood samples: 40 or so ophthalmopathy, roughly 80 hyperthyroidism and around 17 progressor patients. The approximately 100 discovery patients were divided at random into training and test sets in a 7:3 ratio. Results and caveats for the whole study, not just this receptor: In validation, progression to ophthalmopathy was predicted by the model with around 70% sensitivity and under 85% specificity, a median of roughly 6 months before onset. Most expanded thyroid clonotypes (frequency above 0.001) were also detected in blood, suggesting blood repertoires may reflect thyroid immune responses. A 13 V-J signature model separated ophthalmopathy from stable hyperthyroidism, with roughly 88% sensitivity and roughly 84% specificity in cross-validation and 80%/75% in testing. Sample size was not statistically predetermined, and investigators were not blinded to group allocation.

This clonotype was observed many times. Its antigen remains undetermined. Per-base qualities were not stored, and no clone one base away is much larger. The TCR beta CDR3 regions were amplified from the RNA transcripts. The first round of RT-PCR for the TCR CDR3 was performed with the HTBI primer set and the Qiagen OneStep RT-PCR kit. A second multiplex PCR round built the libraries, followed by size selection and purification. The libraries were sequenced on an Illumina HiSeq2000 using paired-end 100 bp reads. Processing in the source paper ran as follows. SOAPnuke was used to process the raw data, throwing out any read that contained adapters or uncalled bases, had a mean Phred below 15, or lacked an exact constant-primer or identifier match. COPE v1.2.5 was used to merge the high-quality paired reads, and each unique nucleotide sequence was defined as a clonotype. MiTCR v1.1 was used to align the clonotypes against IMGT TRBV, TRBD and TRBJ reference segments. The analysis included only V-J combinations with a frequency above 0.0001, which together covered 98% to 99.2% of the repertoires. The TCS score was defined as the ratio of F50 (clonal expansion) to E x V (chaos), calculated using BLOSUM62-based TCRdist between CDR3 peptides within each V-J. Welch's t-statistics and random forest reduced just over 500 V-J features to about 13, which were used in a naive Bayes classifier (R e1071). TCRdb handled the public reads itself, with Q25 trimming in fastp and clone calling in MiXCR, and kept productive beta chains. Rows merge per CDR3 protein into single entries with the most common DNA and genes. Clone size and V and J calls follow TCRdb, not the original study. The sample table lists some 600,000 distinct CDR3 sequences, approximately 15% of them with a count of one. The ten largest clones capture roughly 5.7% of the sample.

V trim: 8 bases; J trim: 0 bases; unmatched bases: 10. The cysteine opens and the phenylalanine closes a CDR3 of 15 amino acids. CDR3 DNA only is kept here, 45 bases in frame from base 1. Hyperthyroidism patients were newly diagnosed, with disease duration under 2 months, and aged 18 to 65 years. Exclusion was applied to patients with uncontrolled infections, other autoimmune diseases, pregnancy or lactation. Diagnoses were based on clinical symptoms, serum thyroxine and TRAb, thyroid ultrasound and orbital computed tomography. For progressor patients, blood was drawn at the first diagnosis of hyperthyroidism, before any ophthalmopathy symptoms had appeared. PBMCs were separated from 7.5 to 10 ml of fresh peripheral blood using Ficoll-Paque density gradient centrifugation. Progressor patients were first diagnosed with Graves' hyperthyroidism and then developed ophthalmopathy during follow-up. Trizol reagent was used to extract total RNA, and RNA quality was then checked on an Agilent 2100 Bioanalyzer.

This TCR was recovered from a woman in her 30s with Graves' hyperthyroidism that later progressed to Graves' ophthalmopathy. The specimen was blood. The chain uses TRBV12-3 or TRBV12-4 and TRBJ2-7, with 7 middle bases fitting TRBD2. At the DNA level, the sequence is TGTGCCAGCCAAAATAGGCTAGCGGTCTCCTACGAGCAGTACTTC. This codes for CASQNRLAVSYEQYF.